Listed here are 9 T cell receptor beta chains from one sample, sequenced in a study of naive and memory T cell subsets. An equimolar mix of two oligonucleotides served as the beta constant-region primer for TRBC1 and TRBC2. Ligated cDNA was amplified by four rounds of PCR with nested alpha and beta constant-region primers and SP2. MiXCR, applied by TCRdb to the UMI-ligation and nested PCR reads, yields one record per CDR3 protein. The data show about 34,000 distinct CDR3 sequences, with under 20% seen just once and more than 3% held by the top ten. Sequencing was done on a sample of effector memory CD4+ T cells from blood. Regarding subset: effector memory, CD45RA- CD27-. These receptors came from a human donor in good health.

The chain has TRBV27 and TRBJ1-4; TRBD1 aligns across 10 bases. The CDR3 contains 16 residues. V shed 5 bases and J 3 bases; nucleotides not matched to a gene: 6. In germline, CDR1 is MNHEY, CDR2 SMNVEV (reference sequence). The CDR3 sequence: CASSLYGQGANEKLFF. DNA for the CDR3: TGTGCCAGCAGTCTCTATGGACAGGGGGCTAATGAAAAACTGTTTTTT.

This chain uses TRBV30 with TRBJ1-3, with D unclear. Deletions cut 2 bases from V and 2 bases from J, with 16 bases between. The germline V gene encodes CDR1 GTSNPN and CDR2 SVGIG (reference sequence). The CDR3 is 16 amino acids. Here the CDR3 DNA reads TGTGCCTGGAGTCCGGGGTGGGCGCTTACTGGAAACACCATATATTTT. The encoded protein is CAWSPGWALTGNTIYF.

This clonotype occurred a few times. J is TRBJ2-7 and V is TRBV3-1, with 7 positions matching TRBD2. V was pared by 7 bases and J by 1 base, with 16 bases of the junction left unmatched. The CDR3 is 17 residues long. Germline CDR1 is LGHDT and CDR2 is YNNKEL (reference sequence). The CDR3 spells CASTRGTASGPSYEQYF. For the CDR3, the DNA is TGTGCCAGCACCCGAGGAACGGCTAGCGGCCCTTCCTACGAGCAGTACTTC.

This clonotype has a handful of counts. The chain uses TRBV5-1 and TRBJ2-3, with D hard to call. The germline V gene has CDR1 SGHRS and CDR2 YFSETQ. V was trimmed by 0 bases and J by 4 bases, leaving 6 bases between them. The CDR3 has 13 amino acids. The CDR3 DNA reads TGCGCCAGCAGCTTGGAGATCGCAGATACGCAGTATTTT. It is translated as CASSLEIADTQYF.

Many counts were recorded for this clonotype. The rearrangement links TRBV12-3 or TRBV12-4 to TRBJ1-5, with D possibly TRBD1 on 5 matching bases. This CDR3 contains 14 residues. V lost 6 bases and J lost 7, with 16 bases in between. DNA for the CDR3: TGTGCCAGCAGGGGGCGGCGAGGGCACCAGCCCCAGCATTTT. It translates to CASRGRRGHQPQHF.

This clonotype was picked up a small number of times. The gene calls are TRBV7-6 and TRBJ2-1; D is undetermined. In germline, CDR1 is SGHVS, CDR2 FNYEAQ. The germline V and J ends were trimmed by 2 bases and 0 bases, with 8 bases remaining between them. The CDR3 loop spans 15 amino acids. CDR3 region: CASSLLQSSYNEQFF. CDR3 in DNA: TGTGCCAGCAGCTTACTACAGAGCTCCTACAATGAGCAGTTCTTC.

This clonotype was detected only a few times. The V call is TRBV7-2, the J call TRBJ1-5; D call uncertain. Between the trimmed V and J ends, which lost 5 bases and 1 base, there was a span of 6 bases. Germline V gives CDR1 SGHTA, CDR2 FQGNSA. This CDR3 is built from 13 residues. For the CDR3, the DNA is TGTGCCAGCAGCCGTAGCAGCAATCAGCCCCAGCATTTT. Its translation is CASSRSSNQPQHF. Full variable domain (rest looked up from reference TRBV7-2 and TRBJ1-5): GAGVSQSPSNKVTEKGKDVELRCDPISGHTALYWYRQSLGQGLEFLIYFQGNSAPDKSGLPSDRFSAERTGGSVSTLTIQRTQQEDSAVYLCASSRSSNQPQHFGDGTRLSIL.

This rearrangement joins TRBV6-6 to TRBJ2-7; 10 bases match TRBD2. Germline loops: CDR1 MNHNY, CDR2 SVGAGI (reference sequence). The CDR3 is 15 residues long. Trimming at V came to 6 bases and at J to 5 bases, leaving 10 bases not matched to a gene. CDR3 in amino acids: CASRLQREGAHEQYF. CDR3 in DNA: TGTGCCAGCAGACTTCAGCGGGAGGGGGCCCACGAGCAGTACTTC.

V is TRBV12-3 or TRBV12-4 and J is TRBJ1-1; D unresolved. CDR3 length: 13 amino acids. V was clipped by 6 bases and J by 0 bases, with 8 bases between them. CDR3 sequence reads: CASSEKMNTEAFF. The DNA of the CDR3 is TGTGCCAGCAGCGAAAAAATGAACACTGAAGCTTTCTTT.